This T cell receptor beta chain was found in a study of cytomegalovirus exposure and HLA in healthy donors. Whole-study results and caveats: What TCR beta sequences reportedly achieved was accurate prediction of HLA-A and HLA-B alleles in most subjects. In terms of immune exposure information, only CMV serostatus was available.

The PCR had 60 Vbeta and 13 Jbeta primers. Assay used: immunoSEQ multiplex PCR; TCRdb lists only in-frame clones, some missing. The table has roughly 78,000 clones, roughly 63% seen once. The donors (healthy individuals) were bone marrow donors. This clone was detected once. Its antigen remains unknown. This CDR3 is built from 12 residues. V lost 0 bases, J lost 4 bases, and 5 bases lay in between. Germline CDR1 SGHRS, CDR2 YFSETQ. The chain has TRBV5-1 and TRBJ2-7; D gene ambiguous. The sample comprised PBMCs. The sequence was collected from a young man in good health and CMV-seropositive. CDR3: CASSLGAYEQYF. The DNA of the CDR3 is TGCGCCAGCAGCTTGGGGGCATACGAGCAGTACTTC. Filled out from reference TRBV5-1 and TRBJ2-7, the complete variable domain reads KAGVTQTPRYLIKTRGQQVTLSCSPISGHRSVSWYQQTPGQGLQFLFEYFSETQRNKGNFPGRFSGRQFSNSRSEMNVSTLELGDSALYLCASSLGAYEQYFGPGTRLTVT.